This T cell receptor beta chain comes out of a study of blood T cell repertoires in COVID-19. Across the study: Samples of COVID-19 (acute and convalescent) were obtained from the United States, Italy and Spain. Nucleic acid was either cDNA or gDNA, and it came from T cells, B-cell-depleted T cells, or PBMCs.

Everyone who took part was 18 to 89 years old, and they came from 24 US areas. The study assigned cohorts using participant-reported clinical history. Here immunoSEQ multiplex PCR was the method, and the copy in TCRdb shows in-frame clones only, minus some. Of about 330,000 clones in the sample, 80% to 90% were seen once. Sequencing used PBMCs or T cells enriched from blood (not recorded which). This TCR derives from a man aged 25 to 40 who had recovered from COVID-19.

The CDR3 spells CAWSDRDKEPLHF. DNA of the CDR3: TGTGCCTGGAGTGACCGGGACAAGGAACCCCTCCACTTT. V and J are TRBV30 and TRBJ1-6, with D maybe TRBD1 (6 bases). This CDR3 contains 13 residues. V was cut by 1 base and J by 12 bases, with 13 bases left in between. Germline V gives CDR1 GTSNPN, CDR2 SVGIG (reference sequence).